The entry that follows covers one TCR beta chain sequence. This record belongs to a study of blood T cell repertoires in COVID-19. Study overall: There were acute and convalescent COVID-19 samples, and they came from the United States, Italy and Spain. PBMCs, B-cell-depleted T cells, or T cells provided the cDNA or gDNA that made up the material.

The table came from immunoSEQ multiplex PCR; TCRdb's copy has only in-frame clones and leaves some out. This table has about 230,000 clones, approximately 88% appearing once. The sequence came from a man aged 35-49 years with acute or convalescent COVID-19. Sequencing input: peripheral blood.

This chain's CDR3 is CASSAPGQQYNEQFF. The DNA for the CDR3 is TGTGCCAGCAGCGCTCCGGGACAGCAATACAATGAGCAGTTCTTC. The rearrangement joins TRBV7-9 to TRBJ2-1, with 7 nucleotides matching TRBD1. The CDR3 loop spans 15 amino acids. Looked up from germline, CDR1 is SEHNR and CDR2 is FQNEAQ (reference sequence). Losses at the gene ends were 5 bases for V and 4 bases for J; bases not matched to a gene: 8.